These 21 T cell receptor beta chains came from one sample sequenced in a study of OX40 agonist ivuxolimab in advanced cancers. Repertoires were generated with immunoSEQ multiplex PCR, while TCRdb's copy carries only in-frame clones and drops some. The data hold some 54,000 clones, with about nine tenths observed a single time. The sequenced sample was CD4+ or CD8+ T cells sorted from blood, obtained in a trial of the OX40 agonist ivuxolimab. Receptors were obtained from an adult with an advanced solid tumor such as melanoma, head and neck, liver or kidney cancer.

This clone was seen only a few times. At one end, the junction sequence differs from germline, possibly due to a read error. This chain connects TRBV25-1 to TRBJ1-2, with TRBD1 matching 7 bases. The CDR3 runs to 17 residues. Germline CDR1 MGHDK, CDR2 SYGVNS. CDR3 sequence reads: CASREYAAQGDNYGYTF. CDR3 nucleotides: TGTGCCAGCAGGGAATACGCCGCGCAGGGGGACAACTATGGCTACACCTTC.

This rearrangement joins TRBV11-1 to TRBJ2-1; D is undetermined. The CDR3 contains 14 residues. The V end was cut by 4 bases, the J end by 0 bases, with 7 bases between. CDR1 is SGHAT and CDR2 is FQDESV in the germline V gene (reference sequence). CDR3 nucleotide sequence: TGTGCCAGCAGCTCGGTTAGCTCCTACAATGAGCAGTTCTTC. This translates into CASSSVSSYNEQFF.

The V gene is TRBV19, the J gene TRBJ2-3, with a possible D match to TRBD2 (5 bases). V lost 4 bases to trimming and J lost 1 base, with 21 bases between them. The germline V gene has CDR1 LNHDA and CDR2 SQIVND (reference sequence). The CDR3 contains 18 residues. CDR3: CASSRVLGSYVGTDTQYF. DNA of the CDR3: TGTGCCAGTAGTAGGGTACTAGGATCGTATGTCGGCACAGATACGCAGTATTTT.

The chain uses TRBV10-3 and TRBJ2-2, with unresolved D. Germline-derived CDR1 and CDR2 are ENHRY and SYGVKD. Trimming removed 6 bases at V and 0 bases at J, with 11 bases between. This CDR3 comprises 15 residues. DNA for the CDR3: TGTGCCATCAGACACACAGTATCGAACACCGGGGAGCTGTTTTTT. As protein: CAIRHTVSNTGELFF.

This chain joins TRBV6-5 and TRBJ1-1; 9 bases agree with TRBD1. Trimming at V came to 4 bases and at J to 5 bases, leaving 5 bases not matched to a gene. CDR1 and CDR2 from the germline V gene are MNHEY and SVGAGI. This CDR3 has 14 amino acids. This chain's CDR3 is CASSSRTGETEAFF. The CDR3 coding sequence is TGTGCCAGCAGTTCCAGGACAGGGGAAACTGAAGCTTTCTTT.

This sequence joins TRBV27 and TRBJ1-5; D unresolved. Germline values: CDR1 MNHEY, CDR2 SMNVEV (reference sequence). Trimming removed 3 bases from V and 0 bases from J, with 6 bases in between. The CDR3 has 14 amino acids. The DNA for the CDR3 is TGTGCCAGCAGTTTCGGTTATAGCAATCAGCCCCAGCATTTT. Its translation is CASSFGYSNQPQHF.

This clone appeared once. The chain combines TRBV6-5 with TRBJ2-7; D not resolved. Trimming stripped 5 bases from V and 2 bases from J, with 13 bases between. The CDR3 consists of 14 residues. Germline V gene lookup returns CDR1 MNHEY and CDR2 SVGAGI. The CDR3 region has the DNA TGTGCCAGCAGTCATGATGTTCAGACCTACGAGCAGTACTTC. Protein sequence: CASSHDVQTYEQYF.

This clone was counted only a few times. V gene TRBV6-1 combines with J gene TRBJ1-2, with no clear D. Trimming took 2 bases from V and 0 from J, leaving 7 bases between them. This CDR3 region has 14 residues. CDR1 is MNHNS and CDR2 is SASEGT in the germline V gene. CDR3 sequence: CASSEWGTNYGYTF. CDR3 sequence (DNA): TGTGCCAGCAGTGAATGGGGTACTAACTATGGCTACACCTTC.

The chain employs TRBV29-1 and TRBJ1-4; the match to TRBD1 covers 12 bases. CDR3 length: 13 amino acids. CDR1 is SQVTM and CDR2 is ANQGSEA in the germline V gene. J was trimmed by 6 bases and V by 6 bases; bases with no gene match: 2. This CDR3 is CSVGTGGYEKLFF. The CDR3, as DNA: TGCAGCGTGGGGACAGGGGGCTATGAAAAACTGTTTTTT.

The CDR3 nucleotides read TGTGCTAGTAGGGCGCAGTCGGGAGAGCAGTACTTC. This encodes CASRAQSGEQYF. The chain is built from TRBV12-5 and TRBJ2-7; maybe TRBD2 (5 bases). This CDR3 comprises 12 residues. The V end was cut by 8 bases, the J end by 7 bases, with 15 bases between. Germline values: CDR1 LGHNT, CDR2 FRNRAP. Variable domain in full (rest from reference TRBV12-5 and TRBJ2-7): DARVTQTPRHKVTEMGQEVTMRCQPILGHNTVFWYRQTMMQGLELLAYFRNRAPLDDSGMPKDRFSAEMPDATLATLKIQPSEPRDSAVYFCASRAQSGEQYFGPGTRLTVT.

The chain couples TRBV5-8 to TRBJ1-6; 7 bases agree with TRBD1. The CDR3 is made up of 17 amino acids. Trimming cost V 0 bases and J 4 bases; bases outside gene matches: 7. Germline CDR1 reads SGHTS; CDR2 reads YDEGEE. The CDR3 DNA sequence: TGTGCCAGCAGCTTGGCCGGGGACAGTGGGTATAATTCACCCCTCCACTTT. It specifies CASSLAGDSGYNSPLHF.

The CDR3 bases are TGTGCCAGCAGCCACCGTACCCAGGGGGCCAGAGGCTACACCTTC. It translates to CASSHRTQGARGYTF. The V call is TRBV11-2, the J call TRBJ1-2; 8 bases are shared with TRBD1. Trimming cost V 5 bases and J 8 bases; bases outside gene matches: 13. In germline, CDR1 is SGHAT, CDR2 FQNNGV. The CDR3 runs to 15 residues.

The genes are TRBV5-4 and TRBJ2-1; tentative D call: TRBD2 (5 bases). The CDR3 length is 19 residues. The germline V gene has CDR1 SGHNT and CDR2 YYREEE (reference sequence). V shed 1 base and J shed 0 bases, with 20 bases lying between them. CDR3 sequence reads: CASSLLAWRTRSSYNEQFF. As DNA, the CDR3 is TGTGCCAGCAGCTTGTTGGCATGGAGGACCAGAAGCTCCTACAATGAGCAGTTCTTC.

The chain combines TRBV9 with TRBJ1-2; D is possibly TRBD1 (5 bases). CDR1 is SGDLS, CDR2 YYNGEE, per germline. This CDR3 spans 16 amino acids. Trimming stripped 3 bases from V and 5 bases from J, with 20 bases between. CDR3 in DNA: TGTGCCAGCAGCGCGTATAAAGGCCCAGGGTTGTATGGCTACACCTTC. This gives the protein CASSAYKGPGLYGYTF.

The CDR3 DNA reads TGTGCCAGCAGCAGGACAGACACCCACCCCTCCTACGAGCAGTACTTC. It specifies CASSRTDTHPSYEQYF. The V call is TRBV5-8, the J call TRBJ2-7, with D possibly being TRBD1 (6 bases). V was trimmed by 4 bases and J by 0 bases, leaving 17 bases between them. CDR1 SGHTS and CDR2 YDEGEE come from the germline V gene. The CDR3 has 16 residues.

V usage is TRBV5-1 and J usage is TRBJ1-2, with D possibly TRBD1 on 5 matching bases. Germline values: CDR1 SGHRS, CDR2 YFSETQ. V lost 7 bases to trimming and J lost 4 bases, with 26 bases between them. This CDR3 has 17 amino acids. As DNA, the CDR3 is TGCGCCAGCGCCCTCAACAGGCCTAACCACCTTAGCTATGGCTACACCTTC. As protein: CASALNRPNHLSYGYTF.

V gene TRBV5-1 combines with J gene TRBJ2-5, with a tentative D call TRBD2 (6 bases). The CDR3 consists of 15 residues. The V gene lost 2 bases and the J gene lost 5 bases, with 16 bases spanning the gap. The germline CDR1 and CDR2 sequences are SGHRS and YFSETQ. The CDR3 nucleotides read TGCGCCAGCAGCTTCACGGGGGAGGTAGAGGAGACCCAGTACTTC. Encoded protein: CASSFTGEVEETQYF.

This chain links TRBV30 with TRBJ1-3, with D hard to call. V was cut by 3 bases and J by 2 bases, with 14 bases left in between. The germline CDR1 and CDR2 sequences are GTSNPN and SVGIG (reference sequence). The CDR3 totals 15 residues. The CDR3 here is CAWREKVLTGNTIYF. The DNA for the CDR3 is TGTGCCTGGAGGGAAAAAGTCCTCACTGGAAACACCATATATTTT. The variable domain in full, completed from reference TRBV30 and TRBJ1-3, reads SQTIHQWPATLVQPVGSPLSLECTVEGTSNPNLYWYRQAAGRGLQLLFYSVGIGQISSEVPQNLSASRPQDRQFILSSKKLLLSDSGFYLCAWREKVLTGNTIYFGEGSWLTVV.

The chain joins TRBV18 to TRBJ1-6, with D possibly being TRBD1 (6 bases). With 1 base removed from V and 6 bases from J, the gap between germline ends came to 13 bases. Germline CDR1 and CDR2: KGHSH and LQKENI. This CDR3 contains 16 residues. This CDR3 reads CASSPLRGYSNSPLHF. The CDR3 DNA reads TGTGCCAGCTCACCACTAAGGGGGTATAGTAATTCACCCCTCCACTTT.

This chain connects TRBV14 to TRBJ2-5, with D hard to call. V lost 1 base and J 4 bases, leaving 4 bases between the germline ends. Germline V gives CDR1 SGHDN, CDR2 FVKESK. The CDR3 loop spans 12 amino acids. This CDR3 is CASSQVRETQYF. The CDR3 region has the DNA TGTGCCAGCAGCCAAGTTCGAGAGACCCAGTACTTC.

The chain joins TRBV10-1 to TRBJ1-2; TRBD1 might be the D (5 bases). CDR1 is WNHNN and CDR2 is SYGVQD in the germline V gene (reference sequence). Trimming removed 6 bases from V and 3 bases from J, with 8 bases in between. The CDR3 is 12 residues long. CDR3 in DNA: TGCGCCAGCAGCCCGGGGGACTATGGCTACACCTTC. It encodes CASSPGDYGYTF.